This entry features one TCR beta chain sequence. The antigen is unknown. The data derive from a study of shared clonotypes between healthy human individuals. Study conclusions and caveats: Deeper or shallower sequencing was expected to change how clonotypes are shared among donors.

Several immunoSEQ plates held equal portions of the genomic DNA taken from each subset. Sequenced by immunoSEQ multiplex PCR; TCRdb stores in-frame clones only, minus some. The sample yields under 2.5 million clones, around 90% seen once. With 7 bases removed from V and 5 bases from J, the gap between germline ends came to 11 bases. The CDR3 extends over 12 amino acids. The V gene's germline CDR1 is SNHLY and CDR2 FYNNEI. The chain carries TRBV2 and TRBJ2-5, with D perhaps matching TRBD2 (5 bases). The receptor was isolated from a man aged 18-30 years in good health. Some clones in this sample may be carry-over from other donors' samples. The sample comprised naive CD4+ T cells from PBMCs. Subset given: CD45RA+ positively selected. CDR3 in DNA: TGTGCCAGCACAGCCGGGGTGGAGACCCAGTACTTC. This gives the protein CASTAGVETQYF.